The T cell receptor (beta chain) described here comes from a study of blood T cell repertoires in COVID-19. Study details: Donors in the United States, Italy and Spain gave samples during acute or convalescent COVID-19.

In the source study's methods: Quantification of nucleated cells was approximated via reference gene primer amplification. The data were produced by immunoSEQ multiplex PCR, yet TCRdb's version contains in-frame clones alone and is incomplete. The DNA gave D and trimming, while V, J and clone size come from that table. The data show over 150,000 clones, less than 90% seen once. Only a few counts were recorded for this clone. This receptor was taken from a man between 18 and 35 years old with active or convalescent COVID-19. The sequencing input was peripheral blood.

CDR3 coding DNA: TGTGCCAGCAGATCTAGCGGGGGGTGGGATGAGCAGTTCTTC. It translates to CASRSSGGWDEQFF. This chain connects TRBV7-2 to TRBJ2-1, with 11 positions matching TRBD2. CDR1 and CDR2 from the germline V gene are SGHTA and FQGNSA. Trimming cost V 6 bases and J 8 bases; bases outside gene matches: 6. The CDR3 runs 14 residues.